This T cell receptor beta chain stems from a study of post-analysis software for immune sequencing data. Study at large: Relapsing-remitting, secondary progressive and progressive-relapsing forms made up the multiple sclerosis disease courses. Study results and limitations: Analysis by F measure revealed that same-batch samples clustered strongly together. Comparison of patients with controls showed a handful of TRBV segments more frequent in patients, TRBV5-6, TRBV5-1 and TRBV20-1 among them. Compared with controls, patients showed significantly lower normalized Chao1 diversity.

In germline, CDR1 is SEHNR, CDR2 FQNEAQ (reference sequence). V was trimmed by 6 bases and J by 7 bases, leaving 16 bases between them. The CDR3 is 13 residues long. The authors incorporated unique molecular identifiers into the TCR beta cDNA libraries. Roughly 470,000 cDNA molecules came from about 1 to 10 million T cells. A single record per CDR3 protein comes from TCRdb applying MiXCR to the PCR reads. The sample shows under 650,000 distinct CDR3 sequences, around 47% of them seen only once. As regards this clonotype: What it recognizes is unknown.

The V gene is TRBV7-9, the J gene TRBJ2-7; D may match TRBD1 or TRBD2 (6 bases each). The sequenced sample consisted of blood. The source of this sequence is a girl aged 10 to 17 with multiple sclerosis. CDR3 nucleotide sequence: TGTGCCAGCAGGCTACAGGGCCGGGGGGAGCAGTACTTC. It codes for CASRLQGRGEQYF.